Reported below is one T cell receptor beta chain. Its antigen is unknown. This specimen belongs to a study of PD-L1 blockade in urothelial cancer. Turning to the study itself: At 3 weeks (second dose) and 6 weeks after starting treatment, blood was analyzed.

General study points: Patients who had durable benefit saw their tumor-associated blood clones expand more at 3 weeks.

TCRdb keeps only in-frame clones here, not all; method: immunoSEQ multiplex PCR. The sample yields 17,000 or so clones, about nine tenths seen once. Patients presented with locally advanced or metastatic urothelial carcinoma. CDR3 length: 16 amino acids. V was trimmed by 0 bases and J by 7 bases, leaving 16 bases between them. Germline-derived CDR1 and CDR2 are GTSNPN and SVGIG (reference sequence). The V and J genes are TRBV30 and TRBJ1-6; D is undetermined. This sequence originates from a man aged 45-65 years with urothelial cancer. The sample here was PBMCs, taken around atezolizumab (anti-PD-L1) treatment. The CDR3 spells CAWSVISPGKNSPLHF. CDR3 in DNA: TGTGCCTGGAGTGTGATCTCTCCAGGCAAGAATTCACCCCTCCACTTT.